A selection of T cell receptor beta chains follows, all from one sample in a study of identical twins. TCRdb called the 5' RACE reads again in MiXCR, with one record for every CDR3 protein. The sample yields 650,000 to 750,000 distinct CDR3 sequences, 20% to 25% seen once. These data were also reused for a study on T cells expressing NK-cell markers.

Sequencing was done on a sample of PBMCs. The source of these receptors is a woman aged 18-30 years in good health. Each CDR3 is given with its conserved first and last residue. A D gene is named only where the DNA matches it firmly. Some rows have no size entry. The others give once, few or many, or a class for an expanded clone.

NA TRBJ2-2 TRBV24-1 NA CATSLTGVGELFF TGTGCCACCAGCTTGACAGGCGTCGGGGAGCTGTTTTTT
TRBD2 TRBJ2-1 TRBV11-2 few CASSLARTSGVYNEQFF TGTGCCAGCAGCTTAGCCAGGACTAGCGGGGTCTACAATGAGCAGTTCTTC
NA TRBJ1-2 TRBV5-1 NA CASSLTAGDGYTF TGCGCCAGCAGCTTGACGGCAGGGGATGGCTACACCTTC
TRBD1 TRBJ2-7 TRBV10-3 many CAISPGQGPEQYF TGTGCCATCAGTCCGGGACAGGGGCCCGAGCAGTACTTC
NA TRBJ2-7 TRBV5-1 few CASSPDGLYRESYEQYF TGCGCCAGCAGCCCCGACGGTTTATACAGGGAATCCTACGAGCAGTACTTC
NA TRBJ2-7 TRBV6-2/TRBV6-3 NA CASRDVEGASYEQYF TGTGCCAGCAGAGACGTGGAGGGTGCCTCCTACGAGCAGTACTTC
NA TRBJ2-3 TRBV30 few CACQDKGRTDTQYF TGTGCCTGTCAGGACAAGGGGCGCACAGATACGCAGTATTTT
TRBD1 TRBJ1-1 TRBV12-3/TRBV12-4 NA CASILRARDRGFTEAFF TGTGCCAGCATCTTAAGAGCCCGGGACAGGGGTTTTACTGAAGCTTTCTTT
NA TRBJ2-1 TRBV5-1 few CASSFPQVPTDGNEQFF TGCGCCAGCAGCTTCCCTCAGGTACCCACAGATGGGAATGAGCAGTTCTTC
TRBD2 TRBJ2-7 TRBV3-1 NA CASSQRFGRASSYEQYF TGTGCCAGCAGCCAACGTTTCGGGAGGGCGAGCTCCTACGAGCAGTACTTC
NA TRBJ1-1 TRBV2 NA CASSEDVKAFF TGTGCCAGCAGTGAAGATGTAAAAGCTTTCTTT
NA TRBJ2-1 TRBV11-2 NA CASAIRPTYNEQFF TGTGCCAGCGCTATCAGGCCGACCTACAATGAGCAGTTCTTC
NA TRBJ2-1 TRBV29-1 few CSVTPTVTPGEQFF TGCAGCGTTACCCCCACCGTCACGCCGGGTGAGCAGTTCTTC
NA TRBJ2-3 TRBV5-1 many CASGYGEVTDTQYF TGCGCCAGCGGGTACGGAGAGGTGACAGATACGCAGTATTTT
NA TRBJ2-7 TRBV10-3 many CAISESHEQYF TGTGCCATCAGTGAATCCCACGAGCAGTACTTC
NA TRBJ2-3 TRBV12-3/TRBV12-4 few CASSLQGSMPDTQYF TGTGCCAGCAGTTTACAGGGCAGTATGCCAGATACGCAGTATTTT
NA TRBJ1-2 TRBV12-3/TRBV12-4 NA CASSLARSLGYGYTF TGTGCCAGCAGTTTAGCGCGGAGTTTAGGCTATGGCTACACCTTC
NA TRBJ2-1 TRBV5-1 many CASSVLKVSGNEQFF TGCGCCAGCAGCGTCCTCAAGGTCTCGGGCAATGAGCAGTTCTTC
NA TRBJ2-7 TRBV27 few CAEGEQYF TGTGCGGAGGGGGAGCAGTACTTC
NA TRBJ1-2 TRBV29-1 many CSVGAQVEDGYTF TGCAGCGTTGGGGCCCAGGTTGAGGATGGCTACACCTTC
NA TRBJ1-2 TRBV7-9 NA CASSLSSDNGYTF TGTGCCAGCAGCTTAAGCAGCGACAATGGCTACACCTTC
NA TRBJ1-1 TRBV2 many CASSEGGAGEAFF TGTGCCAGCAGTGAAGGAGGGGCTGGTGAAGCTTTCTTT
NA TRBJ2-6 TRBV7-2 NA CASSPDNGANVLTF TGTGCCAGCAGCCCCGACAATGGGGCCAACGTCCTGACTTTC
NA TRBJ2-1 TRBV25-1 many CASSEFGNEQFF TGTGCCAGCAGTGAATTTGGCAATGAGCAGTTCTTC
NA TRBJ2-5 TRBV29-1 few CSVDSWVQETQYF TGCAGCGTTGATAGTTGGGTCCAAGAGACCCAGTACTTC
NA TRBJ1-6 TRBV7-6 NA CASSLAGTSDSPLHF TGTGCCAGCAGCTTAGCAGGGACATCGGATTCACCCCTCCACTTT
NA TRBJ2-1 TRBV10-3 NA CAIRSFESSYNEQFF TGTGCCATCAGGAGTTTTGAGAGCTCCTACAATGAGCAGTTCTTC
TRBD1 TRBJ2-5 TRBV7-8 NA CASSHRPTGELQETQYF TGTGCCAGCAGCCACCGCCCGACAGGGGAACTACAAGAGACCCAGTACTTC
TRBD1 TRBJ2-5 TRBV20-1 NA CSASGQGETQYF TGCAGTGCAAGCGGACAGGGAGAGACCCAGTACTTC
NA TRBJ2-7 TRBV12-3/TRBV12-4 many CASSIQGYEQYF TGTGCCAGCAGCATTCAGGGGTACGAGCAGTACTTC
NA TRBJ2-1 TRBV12-5 NA CASGIERQLYNEQFF TGTGCTAGTGGTATAGAAAGACAGCTCTACAATGAGCAGTTCTTC
NA TRBJ1-1 TRBV7-2 NA CASSLVGTENTEAFF TGTGCCAGCAGCTTAGTGGGCACCGAGAACACTGAAGCTTTCTTT
TRBD1 TRBJ1-1 TRBV20-1 NA CSARPQGGRGWTEAFF TGCAGTGCTAGACCTCAGGGGGGCAGGGGGTGGACTGAAGCTTTCTTT
TRBD2 TRBJ2-1 TRBV20-1 NA CSASQLAGPYNEQFF TGCAGTGCAAGCCAACTAGCGGGACCGTACAATGAGCAGTTCTTC
NA TRBJ1-2 TRBV7-9 NA CASRPIRTLGGYTF TGTGCCAGCAGACCTATAAGGACTCTCGGTGGCTACACCTTC
NA TRBJ2-2 TRBV12-3/TRBV12-4 NA CASSLGQPGELFF TGTGCCAGCAGTCTTGGACAGCCCGGGGAGCTGTTTTTT
TRBD1 TRBJ2-1 TRBV10-2 NA CASSSRQGSVEWGQFF TGCGCCAGCAGCTCCCGACAGGGAAGTGTGGAGTGGGGACAGTTCTTC
NA TRBJ1-2 TRBV29-1 NA CSVQMRGPYGYTF TGCAGCGTGCAGATGAGAGGGCCCTATGGCTACACCTTC
TRBD2 TRBJ2-1 TRBV20-1 NA CSAIPPSGTYNEQFF TGCAGTGCTATCCCACCTAGCGGTACCTACAATGAGCAGTTCTTC
NA TRBJ1-2 TRBV12-3/TRBV12-4 few CASSLAGPGYGYTF TGTGCCAGCAGTTTAGCGGGGCCTGGATATGGCTACACCTTC
NA TRBJ2-3 TRBV6-1 many CASSPLKRRTDTQYF TGTGCCAGCAGTCCCTTGAAACGGCGCACAGATACGCAGTATTTT
NA TRBJ2-7 TRBV6-1 NA CASRARNGLSYEQYF TGTGCCAGCAGGGCTAGGAATGGCCTCTCCTACGAGCAGTACTTC
NA TRBJ1-5 TRBV10-2 NA CASHLGEGQPQHF TGCGCCAGCCACCTCGGGGAAGGTCAGCCCCAGCATTTT
TRBD2 TRBJ2-7 TRBV6-1 NA CASSPSGRSSYEQYF TGTGCCAGCAGTCCAAGCGGGAGGAGCTCCTACGAGCAGTACTTC
TRBD1 TRBJ2-1 TRBV12-3/TRBV12-4 NA CASSFSAGGSHEQFF TGTGCCAGCAGTTTTTCAGCAGGGGGCTCCCATGAGCAGTTCTTC
NA TRBJ2-1 TRBV11-3 few CASSAPGTFMVNEQFF TGTGCCAGCAGCGCACCCGGGACTTTCATGGTCAATGAGCAGTTCTTC
TRBD1 TRBJ1-2 TRBV27 once CASGQGGRNYGYTF TGTGCCAGCGGACAGGGAGGTCGAAACTATGGCTACACCTTC
NA TRBJ1-4 TRBV6-2/TRBV6-3 few CASSYEAYEKLFF TGTGCCAGCAGTTATGAGGCCTACGAAAAACTGTTTTTT
NA TRBJ2-1 TRBV29-1 NA CSVGENEQFF TGCAGCGTCGGGGAGAATGAGCAGTTCTTC
TRBD2 TRBJ2-5 TRBV5-6 few CASSYLRGGRETQYF TGTGCCAGCAGCTACCTCCGCGGGGGGAGAGAGACCCAGTACTTC
NA TRBJ1-2 TRBV6-5 few CASSYGVGDYGYTF TGTGCCAGCAGTTACGGGGTGGGGGACTATGGCTACACCTTC